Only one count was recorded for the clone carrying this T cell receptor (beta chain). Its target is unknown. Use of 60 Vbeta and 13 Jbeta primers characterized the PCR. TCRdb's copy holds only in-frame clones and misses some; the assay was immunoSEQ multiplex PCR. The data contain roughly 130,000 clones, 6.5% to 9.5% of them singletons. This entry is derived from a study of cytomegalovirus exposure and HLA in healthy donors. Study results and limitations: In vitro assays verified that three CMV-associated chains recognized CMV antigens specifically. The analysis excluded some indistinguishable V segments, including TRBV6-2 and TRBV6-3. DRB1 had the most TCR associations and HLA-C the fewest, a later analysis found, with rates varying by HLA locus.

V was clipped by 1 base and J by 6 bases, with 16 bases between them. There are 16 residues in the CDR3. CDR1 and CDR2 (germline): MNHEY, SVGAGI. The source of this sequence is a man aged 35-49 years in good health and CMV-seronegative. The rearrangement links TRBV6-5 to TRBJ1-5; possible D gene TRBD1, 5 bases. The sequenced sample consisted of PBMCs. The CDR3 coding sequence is TGTGCCAGCAGTTACTACCCCACAGGTGGGATTCAGCCCCAGCATTTT. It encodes CASSYYPTGGIQPQHF.